This T cell receptor (beta chain) emerged from a study of blood T cell dynamics during melanoma immunotherapy. The study's findings and limits: Whether repertoire-driving clones were melanoma-specific could not be determined.

The CDR3 is made up of 14 amino acids. CDR1 is LGHNA and CDR2 is YNFKEQ in the germline V gene. V dropped 0 bases and J dropped 5; count of bases not matched to a gene: 1. The time point denotes: pre-treatment baseline. One draw preceded checkpoint blockade; another followed its first cycle at week 3. No patient had earlier systemic cancer treatment, concurrent immunosuppressants, or another active cancer. Some clones are missing from TCRdb's copy, which holds only in-frame ones; the method was immunoSEQ multiplex PCR. The repertoire holds approximately 25,000 clones, 70% to 90% seen once, with roughly 4.9% in the top ten. Concerning this clone: Antigen unknown.

The specimen comprised blood, sampled from a patient treated with checkpoint blockade. The clonotype comes from a human donor with melanoma. The chain recombines TRBV4-2 with TRBJ2-7; TRBD2 matches at 10 bases. DNA for the CDR3: TGTGCCAGCAGCCAAGAGCTAGCGGGAGACGAGCAGTACTTC. The encoded protein is CASSQELAGDEQYF.